This T cell receptor beta chain appears in the sequencing data of a study of control samples from healthy donors and cancer patients. Repertoires were generated with immunoSEQ multiplex PCR, while TCRdb's copy carries only in-frame clones and drops some. The data contain about 250,000 clones, over 75% of them singletons. The source of this sequence is an older woman with lung cancer. Sequenced material: PBMCs.

CDR3 amino acids: CASSLSGEFTGELFF. The DNA for the CDR3 is TGTGCCAGCAGTTTATCAGGGGAGTTCACCGGGGAGCTGTTTTTT. The chain uses TRBV27 and TRBJ2-2, with D possibly called TRBD1 or TRBD2 (5 bases each). Germline V gene data show CDR1 as MNHEY and CDR2 as SMNVEV (reference sequence). V was cut by 0 bases and J by 4 bases, with 9 bases left in between. The CDR3 runs 15 residues.